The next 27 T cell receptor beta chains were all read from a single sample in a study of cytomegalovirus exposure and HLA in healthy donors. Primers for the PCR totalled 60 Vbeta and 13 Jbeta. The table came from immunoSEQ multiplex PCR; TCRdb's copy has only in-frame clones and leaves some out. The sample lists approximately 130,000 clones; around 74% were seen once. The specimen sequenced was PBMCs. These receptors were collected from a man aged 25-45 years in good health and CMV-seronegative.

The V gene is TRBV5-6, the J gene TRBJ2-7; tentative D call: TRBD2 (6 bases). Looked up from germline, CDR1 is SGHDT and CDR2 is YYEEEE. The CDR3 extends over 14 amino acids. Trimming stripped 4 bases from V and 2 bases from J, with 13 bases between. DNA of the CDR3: TGTGCCAGCAGCACCTTGCCGGGGGCCTACGAGCAGTACTTC. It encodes CASSTLPGAYEQYF.

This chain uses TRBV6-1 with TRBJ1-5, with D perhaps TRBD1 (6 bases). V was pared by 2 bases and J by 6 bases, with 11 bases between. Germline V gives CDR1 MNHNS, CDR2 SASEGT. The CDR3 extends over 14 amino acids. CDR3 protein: CASSEMWGPQPQHF. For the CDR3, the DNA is TGTGCCAGCAGTGAAATGTGGGGGCCTCAGCCCCAGCATTTT.

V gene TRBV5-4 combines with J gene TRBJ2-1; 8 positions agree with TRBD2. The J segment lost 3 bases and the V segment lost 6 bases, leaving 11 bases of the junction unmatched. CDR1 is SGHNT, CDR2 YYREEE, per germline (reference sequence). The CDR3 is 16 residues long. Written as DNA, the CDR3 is TGTGCCAGCACCCGGGGGGGGGCTAACTTCTACAATGAGCAGTTCTTC. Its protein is CASTRGGANFYNEQFF.

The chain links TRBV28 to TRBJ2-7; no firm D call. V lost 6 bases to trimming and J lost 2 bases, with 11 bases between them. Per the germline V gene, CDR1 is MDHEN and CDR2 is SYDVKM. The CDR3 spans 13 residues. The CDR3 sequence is CASRSAVTYEQYF. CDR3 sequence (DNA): TGTGCCAGCAGATCCGCGGTTACCTACGAGCAGTACTTC.

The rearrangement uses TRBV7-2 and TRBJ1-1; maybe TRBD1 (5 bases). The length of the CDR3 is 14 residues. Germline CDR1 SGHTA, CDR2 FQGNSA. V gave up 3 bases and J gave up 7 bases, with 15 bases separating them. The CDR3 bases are TGTGCCAGCAGCTTGGGTACGGAGGGGAGTGAAGCTTTCTTT. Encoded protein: CASSLGTEGSEAFF.

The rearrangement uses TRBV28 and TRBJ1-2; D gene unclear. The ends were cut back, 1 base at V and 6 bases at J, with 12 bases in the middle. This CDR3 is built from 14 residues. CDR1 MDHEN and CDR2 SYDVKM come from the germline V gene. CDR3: CASSLLGSGDGYTF. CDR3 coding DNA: TGTGCCAGCAGTTTATTGGGTAGCGGGGATGGCTACACCTTC.

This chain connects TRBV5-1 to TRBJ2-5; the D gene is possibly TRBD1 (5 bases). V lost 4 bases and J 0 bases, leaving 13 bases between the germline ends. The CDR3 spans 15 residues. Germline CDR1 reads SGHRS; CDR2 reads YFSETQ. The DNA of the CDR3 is TGCGCCAGCAGCCTGCAGGGCACTTACCAAGAGACCCAGTACTTC. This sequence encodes CASSLQGTYQETQYF.

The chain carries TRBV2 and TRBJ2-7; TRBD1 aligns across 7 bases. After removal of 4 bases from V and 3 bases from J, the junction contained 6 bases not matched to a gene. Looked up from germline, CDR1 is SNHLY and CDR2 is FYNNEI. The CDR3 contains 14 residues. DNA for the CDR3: TGTGCCAGCAGTGGACAGGGCGTTTTCTACGAGCAGTACTTC. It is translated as CASSGQGVFYEQYF.

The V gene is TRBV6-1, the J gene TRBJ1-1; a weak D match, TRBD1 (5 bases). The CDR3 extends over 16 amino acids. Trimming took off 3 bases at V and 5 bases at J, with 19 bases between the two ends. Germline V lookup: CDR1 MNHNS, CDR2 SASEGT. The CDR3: CASSDDLDRFGTEAFF. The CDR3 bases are TGTGCCAGCAGTGACGACCTAGACAGATTCGGTACTGAAGCTTTCTTT.

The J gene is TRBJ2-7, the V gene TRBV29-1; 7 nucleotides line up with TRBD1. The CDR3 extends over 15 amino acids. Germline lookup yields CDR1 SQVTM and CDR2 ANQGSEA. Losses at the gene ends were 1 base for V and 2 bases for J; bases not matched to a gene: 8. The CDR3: CSVEGQRTGTYEQYF. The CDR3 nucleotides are TGCAGCGTTGAAGGTCAAAGGACAGGTACCTACGAGCAGTACTTC.

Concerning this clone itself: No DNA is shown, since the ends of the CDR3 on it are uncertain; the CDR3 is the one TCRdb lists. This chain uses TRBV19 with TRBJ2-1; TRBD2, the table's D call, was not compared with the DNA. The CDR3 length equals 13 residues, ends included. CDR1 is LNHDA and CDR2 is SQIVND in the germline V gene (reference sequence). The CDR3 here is CASSPVGSGSIFF.

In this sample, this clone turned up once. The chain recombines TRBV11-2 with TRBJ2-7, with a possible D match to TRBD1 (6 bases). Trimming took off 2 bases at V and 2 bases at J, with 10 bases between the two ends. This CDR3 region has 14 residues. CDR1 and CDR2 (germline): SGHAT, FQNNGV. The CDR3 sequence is CASSLWGTTYEQYF. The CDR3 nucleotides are TGTGCCAGCAGCTTATGGGGGACAACCTACGAGCAGTACTTC. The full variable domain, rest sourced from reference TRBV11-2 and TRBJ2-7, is EAGVAQSPRYKIIEKRQSVAFWCNPISGHATLYWYQQILGQGPKLLIQFQNNGVVDDSQLPKDRFSAERLKGVDSTLKIQPAKLEDSAVYLCASSLWGTTYEQYFGPGTRLTVT.

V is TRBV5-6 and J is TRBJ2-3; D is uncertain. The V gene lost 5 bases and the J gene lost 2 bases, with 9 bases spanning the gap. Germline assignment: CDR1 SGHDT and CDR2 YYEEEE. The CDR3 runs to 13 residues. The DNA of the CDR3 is TGTGCCAGCAGGAGACAAAACACAGATACGCAGTATTTT. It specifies CASRRQNTDTQYF.

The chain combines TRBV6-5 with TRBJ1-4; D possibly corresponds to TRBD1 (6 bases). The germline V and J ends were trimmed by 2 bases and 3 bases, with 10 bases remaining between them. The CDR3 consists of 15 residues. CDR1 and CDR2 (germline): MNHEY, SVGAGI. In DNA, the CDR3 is TGTGCCAGCAGTTACAGGGGGTCGGCTAATGAAAAACTGTTTTTT. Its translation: CASSYRGSANEKLFF.

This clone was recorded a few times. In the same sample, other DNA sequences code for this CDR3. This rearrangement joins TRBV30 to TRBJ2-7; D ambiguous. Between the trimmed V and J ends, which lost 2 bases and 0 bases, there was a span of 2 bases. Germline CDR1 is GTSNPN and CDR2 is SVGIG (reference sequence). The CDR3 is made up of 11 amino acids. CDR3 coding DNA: TGTGCCTGGAGTCGCTCCTACGAGCAGTACTTC. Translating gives CAWSRSYEQYF.

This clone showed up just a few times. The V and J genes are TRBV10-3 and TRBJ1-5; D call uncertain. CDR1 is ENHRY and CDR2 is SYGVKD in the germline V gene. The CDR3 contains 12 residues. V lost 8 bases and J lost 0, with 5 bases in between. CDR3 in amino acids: CAIQDSNQPQHF. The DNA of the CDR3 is TGTGCCATCCAGGATAGCAATCAGCCCCAGCATTTT.

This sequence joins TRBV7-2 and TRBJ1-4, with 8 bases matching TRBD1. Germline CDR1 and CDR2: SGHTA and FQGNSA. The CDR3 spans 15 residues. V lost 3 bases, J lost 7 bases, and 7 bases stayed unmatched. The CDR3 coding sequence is TGTGCCAGCAGCTTTAAGGCAGGGGGCGGTGAAAAACTGTTTTTT. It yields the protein CASSFKAGGGEKLFF.

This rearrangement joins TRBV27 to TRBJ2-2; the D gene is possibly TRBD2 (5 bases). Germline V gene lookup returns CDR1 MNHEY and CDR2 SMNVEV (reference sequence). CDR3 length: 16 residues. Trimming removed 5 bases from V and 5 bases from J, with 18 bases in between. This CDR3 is CASSRRSYERTGELFF. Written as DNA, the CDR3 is TGTGCCAGCAGTCGACGGTCCTACGAGCGGACCGGGGAGCTGTTTTTT.

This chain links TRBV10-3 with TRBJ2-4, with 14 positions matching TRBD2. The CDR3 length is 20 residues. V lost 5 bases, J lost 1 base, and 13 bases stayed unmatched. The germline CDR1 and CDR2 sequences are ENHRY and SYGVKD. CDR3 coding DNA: TGTGCCATCAGTACTTTTCCGGGACTAGCGGGAGAGGGGGCCAAAAACATTCAGTACTTC. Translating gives CAISTFPGLAGEGAKNIQYF.

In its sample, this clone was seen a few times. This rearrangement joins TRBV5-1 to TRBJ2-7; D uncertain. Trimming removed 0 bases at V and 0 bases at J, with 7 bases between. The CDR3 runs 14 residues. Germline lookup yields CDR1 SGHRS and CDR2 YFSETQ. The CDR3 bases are TGCGCCAGCAGCTTGGGGTGGAGCTCCTACGAGCAGTACTTC. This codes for CASSLGWSSYEQYF.

The CDR3 DNA reads as TGTGCCAGCAGCTCCACCGGGACAGGGTCTTCTTCACCCCTCCACTTT. It encodes CASSSTGTGSSSPLHF. The V and J genes are TRBV9 and TRBJ1-6, with 9 bases aligning to TRBD1. V lost 4 bases to trimming and J lost 9 bases; unmatched junction nucleotides: 11. The CDR3 is 16 residues long. The germline V gene encodes CDR1 SGDLS and CDR2 YYNGEE.

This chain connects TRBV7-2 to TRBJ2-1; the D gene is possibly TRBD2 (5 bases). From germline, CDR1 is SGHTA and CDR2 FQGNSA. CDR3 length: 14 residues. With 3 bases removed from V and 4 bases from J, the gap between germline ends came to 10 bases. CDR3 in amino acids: CASSFPGIYNEQFF. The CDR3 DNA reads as TGTGCCAGCAGCTTCCCCGGGATATACAATGAGCAGTTCTTC. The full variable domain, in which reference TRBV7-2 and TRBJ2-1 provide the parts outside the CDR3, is GAGVSQSPSNKVTEKGKDVELRCDPISGHTALYWYRQSLGQGLEFLIYFQGNSAPDKSGLPSDRFSAERTGGSVSTLTIQRTQQEDSAVYLCASSFPGIYNEQFFGPGTRLTVL.

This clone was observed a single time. The DNA of the CDR3 is TGTGCCAGCAGCGGAGGACGGAACTATGGCTACACCTTC. This translates into CASSGGRNYGYTF. The chain links TRBV5-6 to TRBJ1-2; no reliable D call. The length of the CDR3 is 13 residues. Germline CDR1 SGHDT, CDR2 YYEEEE. V was clipped by 4 bases and J by 2 bases, with 9 bases between them.

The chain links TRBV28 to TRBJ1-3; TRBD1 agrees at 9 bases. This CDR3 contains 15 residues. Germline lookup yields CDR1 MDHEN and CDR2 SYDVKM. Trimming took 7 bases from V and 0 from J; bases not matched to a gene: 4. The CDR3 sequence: CASNPTGGSGNTIYF. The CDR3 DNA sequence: TGTGCCAGCAACCCGACAGGGGGCTCTGGAAACACCATATATTTT.

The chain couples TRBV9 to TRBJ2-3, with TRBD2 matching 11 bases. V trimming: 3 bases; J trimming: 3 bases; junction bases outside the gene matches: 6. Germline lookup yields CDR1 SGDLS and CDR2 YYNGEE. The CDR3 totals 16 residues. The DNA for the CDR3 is TGTGCCAGCAGCGAAACTAGCGGGAGTCTAACAGATACGCAGTATTTT. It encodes CASSETSGSLTDTQYF.

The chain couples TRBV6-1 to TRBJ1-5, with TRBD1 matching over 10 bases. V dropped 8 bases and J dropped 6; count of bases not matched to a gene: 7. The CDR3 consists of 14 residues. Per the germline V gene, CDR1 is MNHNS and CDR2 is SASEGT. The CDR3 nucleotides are TGTGCCAGCTTATGGGACAGGGGTGGTCAGCCCCAGCATTTT. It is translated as CASLWDRGGQPQHF.

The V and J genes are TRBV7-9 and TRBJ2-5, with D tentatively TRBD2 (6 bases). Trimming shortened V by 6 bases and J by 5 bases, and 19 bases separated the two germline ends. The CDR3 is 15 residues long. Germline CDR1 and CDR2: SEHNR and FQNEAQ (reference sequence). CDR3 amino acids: CASRTSGSGQETQYF. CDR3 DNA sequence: TGTGCCAGCAGAACCTCGGGGAGCGGGCAGGAGACCCAGTACTTC.